Sequencing of this T cell receptor (beta chain) was carried out in a study of tumor-infiltrating lymphocytes in primary liver carcinoma. Looking at the study overall: Resecting the tumor surgically was how the patients' primary liver carcinoma was treated. The patients comprised men and women between the ages of 30 and 69 years. Points from the study as a whole: Tumor-adjacent and tumor-blood pairs shared less of their repertoires than tumor region pairs shared.

Worth noting for this clonotype: As yet, its antigen is unknown. The junction does not match germline at one end; this may be a read error.

RNA was extracted from whole blood without cell sorting, alongside germline DNA. Among the patients, all had chronic HBV infection and none had been treated. With a constant-region primer, TCR beta cDNA was made from approximately 500 ng of total RNA. Libraries covering TCR beta were generated through three nested multiplex PCR rounds (using a slightly modified ARM-PCR). Both of the initial two PCR rounds ran for 10 cycles and employed TRBV1-TRBV30 forward primers alongside a C-beta reverse primer. Via MiXCR, TCRdb re-called the multiplex PCR reads, giving one row per CDR3 protein. The profile shows about 200,000 distinct CDR3 sequences, roughly 61% of them singletons. This CDR3 has 11 amino acids. The germline V gene has CDR1 SGHAT and CDR2 FQNNGV.

Specimen: peripheral blood. The TCR sequence derives from a woman aged 60-70 years with primary liver carcinoma and hepatitis B virus infection. This chain connects TRBV11-2 to TRBJ1-3; D remains ambiguous. CDR3 sequence reads: CANSYGNTIYF. CDR3 in DNA: TGTGCCAACAGCTACGGGAACACCATATATTTT.